A selection of T cell receptor beta chains follows, all from one sample in a study of beta chain bispecific antibodies for T cell cancers. These TCRs' antigens remain unknown. TCRdb reanalysed the 5' RACE reads using MiXCR and keeps one entry per CDR3 protein. Seen here are roughly 15,000 distinct CDR3 sequences, about 2.2% observed once, and the top ten hold around 7%. Input material: healthy donor T cells cultured with leukemia cells. All receptors come from a human donor in good health. Some clones in this sample may be carry-over from other donors' samples. Both conserved end residues are part of each CDR3. The D gene is left open where the match is weak. Size is stated as once, few or many counts, or a class when the clone is expanded.

j_call: TRBJ2-2; v_call: TRBV4-2; d_call: -; clone_size: many; cdr3_aa: CASSQAEGPDTGELFF; cdr3_nt: TGTGCCAGCAGCCAAGCGGAGGGGCCGGACACCGGGGAGCTGTTTTTT
j_call: TRBJ2-5; v_call: TRBV7-6; d_call: -; clone_size: medium-sized; cdr3_aa: CASSLVEAGVETQYF; cdr3_nt: TGTGCCAGCAGCTTAGTTGAAGCCGGGGTAGAGACCCAGTACTTC
j_call: TRBJ1-2; v_call: TRBV2; d_call: TRBD1; clone_size: many; cdr3_aa: CATTGENYGYTF; cdr3_nt: TGTGCCACGACAGGGGAGAACTATGGCTACACCTTC
j_call: TRBJ2-3; v_call: TRBV10-3; d_call: TRBD1; clone_size: many; cdr3_aa: CAISDYDRGVTDTQYF; cdr3_nt: TGTGCCATCAGTGATTATGACAGGGGAGTAACAGATACGCAGTATTTT
j_call: TRBJ2-1; v_call: TRBV14; d_call: TRBD2; clone_size: many; cdr3_aa: CASSEGLLYNEQFF; cdr3_nt: TGTGCCAGCAGCGAGGGACTACTTTACAATGAGCAGTTCTTC
j_call: TRBJ1-5; v_call: TRBV2; d_call: -; clone_size: many; cdr3_aa: CASRDRYSNQPQHF; cdr3_nt: TGTGCCAGCAGAGACAGATATAGCAATCAGCCCCAGCATTTT
j_call: TRBJ1-1; v_call: TRBV19; d_call: -; clone_size: many; cdr3_aa: CASSDLRTEAFF; cdr3_nt: TGTGCCAGTAGCGACTTGAGGACTGAAGCTTTCTTT
j_call: TRBJ2-7; v_call: TRBV12-3/TRBV12-4; d_call: -; clone_size: many; cdr3_aa: CASSFGGEATYEQYF; cdr3_nt: TGTGCCAGCAGTTTCGGGGGAGAAGCAACCTACGAGCAGTACTTC
j_call: TRBJ2-7; v_call: TRBV5-1; d_call: TRBD2; clone_size: many; cdr3_aa: CASSFGPGGRGEQYF; cdr3_nt: TGCGCCAGCAGCTTCGGTCCGGGGGGTAGGGGCGAGCAGTACTTC
j_call: TRBJ2-5; v_call: TRBV7-6; d_call: -; clone_size: medium-sized; cdr3_aa: CASSLLWHPQETQYF; cdr3_nt: TGTGCCAGCAGCTTATTGTGGCACCCCCAAGAGACCCAGTACTTC
j_call: TRBJ2-6; v_call: TRBV10-3; d_call: TRBD2; clone_size: medium-sized; cdr3_aa: CAILREAGANVLTF; cdr3_nt: TGTGCCATCCTGCGGGAGGCTGGGGCCAACGTCCTGACTTTC
j_call: TRBJ2-6; v_call: TRBV7-9; d_call: -; clone_size: many; cdr3_aa: CASSTSTLRSGANVLTF; cdr3_nt: TGTGCCAGCAGCACCTCGACACTTCGCTCTGGGGCCAACGTCCTGACTTTC
j_call: TRBJ2-7; v_call: TRBV7-6; d_call: TRBD2; clone_size: many; cdr3_aa: CASSSGLAGEQYF; cdr3_nt: TGTGCCAGCAGCTCTGGACTAGCCGGCGAGCAGTACTTC
j_call: TRBJ2-2; v_call: TRBV24-1; d_call: TRBD1; clone_size: many; cdr3_aa: CATSRTGGNGELFF; cdr3_nt: TGTGCCACCAGCCGGACAGGGGGCAACGGGGAGCTGTTTTTT
j_call: TRBJ1-4; v_call: TRBV7-9; d_call: -; clone_size: many; cdr3_aa: CASSEGPSTNEKLFF; cdr3_nt: TGTGCCAGCAGCGAGGGACCTTCAACTAATGAAAAACTGTTTTTT
j_call: TRBJ1-1; v_call: TRBV5-1; d_call: -; clone_size: few; cdr3_aa: CASSPPGRLYEAFF; cdr3_nt: TGCGCCAGCAGCCCCCCCGGACGGCTGTATGAAGCTTTCTTT
j_call: TRBJ2-3; v_call: TRBV3-1; d_call: -; clone_size: many; cdr3_aa: CASSHPGTSTDTQYF; cdr3_nt: TGTGCCAGCAGCCATCCGGGGACGAGCACAGATACGCAGTATTTT
j_call: TRBJ1-1; v_call: TRBV13; d_call: -; clone_size: many; cdr3_aa: CASSLRTQFPNTEAFF; cdr3_nt: TGTGCCAGCAGCTTACGGACACAGTTTCCGAACACTGAAGCTTTCTTT
j_call: TRBJ1-2; v_call: TRBV5-1; d_call: TRBD1; clone_size: many; cdr3_aa: CASSLGADRGAYGYTF; cdr3_nt: TGCGCCAGCAGCTTGGGGGCTGACAGGGGAGCATATGGCTACACCTTC
j_call: TRBJ2-1; v_call: TRBV7-8; d_call: TRBD2; clone_size: many; cdr3_aa: CASSFVAGGSSYNEQFF; cdr3_nt: TGTGCCAGCAGTTTCGTAGCGGGGGGTAGCTCCTACAATGAGCAGTTCTTC
j_call: TRBJ2-1; v_call: TRBV6-5; d_call: -; clone_size: medium-sized; cdr3_aa: CASSSGGIYNEQFF; cdr3_nt: TGTGCCAGCAGCTCCGGGGGAATCTACAATGAGCAGTTCTTC
j_call: TRBJ2-5; v_call: TRBV5-1; d_call: TRBD1; clone_size: many; cdr3_aa: CASSIATGTGETQYF; cdr3_nt: TGCGCCAGCAGTATTGCTACCGGGACAGGAGAGACCCAGTACTTC
j_call: TRBJ1-4; v_call: TRBV7-6; d_call: -; clone_size: many; cdr3_aa: CASSLNAGSNEKLFF; cdr3_nt: TGTGCCAGCAGCTTAAACGCGGGGTCTAATGAAAAACTGTTTTTT
j_call: TRBJ2-2; v_call: TRBV3-1; d_call: -; clone_size: many; cdr3_aa: CASRVWTSSTGELFF; cdr3_nt: TGTGCCAGCAGGGTGTGGACTTCCTCCACCGGGGAGCTGTTTTTT
j_call: TRBJ1-1; v_call: TRBV2; d_call: -; clone_size: many; cdr3_aa: CASRTGRGNTEAFF; cdr3_nt: TGTGCCAGCAGGACGGGACGGGGGAACACTGAAGCTTTCTTT
j_call: TRBJ2-6; v_call: TRBV18; d_call: TRBD2; clone_size: many; cdr3_aa: CASSPSGLAGALSSGANVLTF; cdr3_nt: TGTGCCAGCTCACCATCTGGACTAGCGGGGGCCCTATCCTCTGGGGCCAACGTCCTGACTTTC
j_call: TRBJ2-1; v_call: TRBV10-3; d_call: TRBD2; clone_size: many; cdr3_aa: CAISEPGLDLVF; cdr3_nt: TGTGCCATCAGTGAACCGGGACTAGATCTGGTCTTC
j_call: TRBJ2-1; v_call: TRBV6-6; d_call: -; clone_size: many; cdr3_aa: CASRTGQSYNEQFF; cdr3_nt: TGTGCCAGCAGAACGGGACAAAGCTACAATGAGCAGTTCTTC
j_call: TRBJ2-1; v_call: TRBV4-2; d_call: -; clone_size: many; cdr3_aa: CASSQGVSGLIYNEQFF; cdr3_nt: TGTGCCAGCAGCCAAGGAGTCAGCGGCTTAATCTACAATGAGCAGTTCTTC
j_call: TRBJ2-1; v_call: TRBV5-1; d_call: -; clone_size: medium-sized; cdr3_aa: CASSLAPGDTYNEQFF; cdr3_nt: TGCGCCAGCAGCTTGGCCCCGGGGGATACTTACAATGAGCAGTTCTTC
j_call: TRBJ1-5; v_call: TRBV2; d_call: TRBD1; clone_size: many; cdr3_aa: CASSKQGAGQPQHF; cdr3_nt: TGTGCCAGCAGTAAACAGGGGGCTGGGCAGCCCCAGCATTTT
j_call: TRBJ1-2; v_call: TRBV27; d_call: -; clone_size: many; cdr3_aa: CASSPGTFYYGYTF; cdr3_nt: TGTGCCAGCAGTCCTGGGACGTTCTACTATGGCTACACCTTC